The present T cell receptor beta chain was sequenced within a study of T cell repertoires in cytomegalovirus infection. For the study at large: Matching HLA type, along with CMV infection, was indicated by public TCR beta signatures.

In this sample, this clonotype turned up once. Its antigen is not identified. Germline CDR1 is SGDLS and CDR2 is YYNGEE. The V end lost 4 bases, the J end lost 4 bases, and 18 bases lay between the germline ends. The CDR3 is made up of 16 amino acids. TCRdb re-called the reads through MiXCR, storing one row per CDR3 protein. The sample has around 140,000 distinct CDR3 sequences; 25% to 35% are singletons. The rearrangement uses TRBV9 and TRBJ2-1; tentatively, D is TRBD1 or TRBD2 (5 bases each). Sample: CD8+ T cells from cultured PBMCs, taken from culture after CMV antigen stimulation. This receptor was taken from a human donor in good health (CMV status not recorded). Some clones in this sample may be carry-over from other donors' samples. The CDR3 sequence is CASSPSGAPIYNEQFF. The CDR3 DNA sequence: TGTGCCAGCAGCCCCTCCGGGGCGCCGATATACAATGAGCAGTTCTTC. The variable domain in full, with the rest retrieved from reference TRBV9 and TRBJ2-1, is DSGVTQTPKHLITATGQRVTLRCSPRSGDLSVYWYQQSLDQGLQFLIQYYNGEERAKGNILERFSAQQFPDLHSELNLSSLELGDSALYFCASSPSGAPIYNEQFFGPGTRLTVL.